The present T cell receptor (beta chain) was sequenced within a study of cytomegalovirus exposure and HLA in healthy donors. Background on the study: From donors who were HLA-typed, an early data release held about 89 million unique TCRs.

The CDR3 consists of 12 residues. V was cut by 5 bases and J by 8 bases, with 12 bases left in between. From germline, CDR1 is MDHEN and CDR2 SYDVKM. PCR primers comprised 60 Vbeta and 13 Jbeta primers. The table came from immunoSEQ multiplex PCR; TCRdb's copy has only in-frame clones and leaves some out. The sample includes 280,000 or so clones, approximately 90% seen only once; the top ten take approximately 2%. The rearrangement uses TRBV28 and TRBJ1-2, with D hard to call. This sequence was found in a woman under 30 in good health and CMV-seronegative. Sequencing input: PBMCs. The CDR3 nucleotides are TGTGCCAGCAGTCAGTCTGGGCTAGGCTACACCTTC. Translation gives CASSQSGLGYTF.